A selection of T cell receptor beta chains follows, all from one sample in a study of cytomegalovirus exposure and HLA in healthy donors. Profiling relied on immunoSEQ multiplex PCR, and the TCRdb table lists in-frame clones only, not all of them. The sample table includes some 150,000 clones. The sample comprised PBMCs. All receptors come from a man aged 35-49 years in good health and CMV-seronegative. Each CDR3 is given with its conserved first and last residue. The D gene is left open where the match is weak.

J	V	D	DNA	CDR3
TRBJ2-2	TRBV7-3	TRBD2	TGTGCCAGCAGCTTAAAGGCTGTAGCGGGGGGCGCCGGGGAGCTGTTTTTT	CASSLKAVAGGAGELFF
TRBJ2-1	TRBV10-3	-	TGTGCCATCAGTGAGTCAGGGAGCTCCTACAATGAGCAGTTCTTC	CAISESGSSYNEQFF
TRBJ2-1	TRBV6-5	-	TGTGCCAGCAGCCACGGGAACAATGAGCAGTTCTTC	CASSHGNNEQFF
TRBJ2-7	TRBV6-4	-	TGTGCCAGCAGTGACTCGAAGGCGGGGAGCTCCTACGAGCAGTACTTC	CASSDSKAGSSYEQYF
TRBJ1-3	TRBV19	TRBD1	TGTGCGGTACTTCCGGACAGGGGGCTCCCTTCCTCTGGAAACACCATATATTTT	CAVLPDRGLPSSGNTIYF
TRBJ2-1	TRBV7-3	TRBD2	TGTGCCAGCAGCTTAACTTCCGAACTAGCGGGGTCCGGGGGTTACAATGAGCAGTTCTTC	CASSLTSELAGSGGYNEQFF
TRBJ1-5	TRBV6-6	-	TGTGCCAGCAGTTACTCGACTAGGAAGAGGGATCAGCCCCAGCATTTT	CASSYSTRKRDQPQHF
TRBJ1-1	TRBV6-5	-	TGTGCCAGCAGTTTCAGGGGAACTGAAGCTTTCTTT	CASSFRGTEAFF
TRBJ2-6	TRBV5-1	-	TGCGCCAGCAGCTCAGGGGTAGCCAACGTCCTGACTTTC	CASSSGVANVLTF
TRBJ2-3	TRBV11-3	-	TGTGCCAGCAGCTTCGATGGAGTTGCAGATACGCAGTATTTT	CASSFDGVADTQYF
TRBJ1-2	TRBV18	-	TGTGCCAGCTCACCCTCTGGAGGGGAGGGCGGCTACACCTTC	CASSPSGGEGGYTF
TRBJ1-2	TRBV4-3	-	TGCGCCAGCAGCCAAATTACAGCTACTAGTGGCTACACCTTC	CASSQITATSGYTF
TRBJ2-7	TRBV6-1	-	TGTGCCAGCAGTGCTTCTAGCCGGCGCGAGCAGTACTTC	CASSASSRREQYF
TRBJ2-1	TRBV13	-	TGTGCCAGCAGCCCCGAGGGTCTAGTTAATGAGCAGTTCTTC	CASSPEGLVNEQFF
TRBJ1-1	TRBV11-2	-	TGTGCCAGCAGGGGGGCGAAAGGGGAAGCTTTCTTT	CASRGAKGEAFF
TRBJ1-2	TRBV5-4	TRBD1	TGTGCCAGCAGGTCCGGGACAGGCGGAATTAGCTATGGCTACACCTTC	CASRSGTGGISYGYTF
TRBJ2-2	TRBV19	-	TGTGCCAGTAGTACCCGACTATTAGGCGGGGAGCTGTTTTTT	CASSTRLLGGELFF
TRBJ1-2	TRBV4-1	-	TGCGCCAGCAGCCAAGCTTACGCCCGGTCCTATGGCTACACCTTC	CASSQAYARSYGYTF
TRBJ2-3	TRBV29-1	TRBD1	TGCAGCGTAACAGGGGGAACAGATACGCAGTATTTT	CSVTGGTDTQYF
TRBJ1-5	TRBV19	-	TGTGCCAGTAGGGAGTATAGCAATCAGCCCCAGCATTTT	CASREYSNQPQHF
TRBJ1-1	TRBV5-1	-	TGCGCCAGCAGCTTGGAGGGCGGGGTGGGGACTGAAGCTTTCTTT	CASSLEGGVGTEAFF
TRBJ1-5	TRBV7-3	TRBD1	TGTGCCAGCAGCTTTTATAGGGGGACAGTCCACAATCAGCCCCAGCATTTT	CASSFYRGTVHNQPQHF
TRBJ2-6	TRBV6-6	-	TGTGCCAGCAGCCCCACCGGGGGGGCCAACGTCCTGACTTTC	CASSPTGGANVLTF
TRBJ2-2	TRBV4-2	TRBD1	TGTGCCAGCAGCCAGAAGGGGGCGAGGACCGGGGAGCTGTTTTTT	CASSQKGARTGELFF
TRBJ2-7	TRBV2	-	TGTGCCAGCAGTGACTTTCGAGTCTACGAGCAGTACTTC	CASSDFRVYEQYF
TRBJ2-3	TRBV7-2	-	TGTGCCAGCAGCTTAGACAGGACCACAGATACGCAGTATTTT	CASSLDRTTDTQYF
TRBJ2-5	TRBV28	TRBD1	TGTGCCAGCAGCCGGACAGGGGGCTCGGAGACCCAGTACTTC	CASSRTGGSETQYF
TRBJ2-1	TRBV10-1	-	TGCGCCAGCAGTGAAGGGGGAGTTAACTACAATGAGCAGTTCTTC	CASSEGGVNYNEQFF
TRBJ2-5	TRBV7-2	TRBD2	TGTGCCAGCAGCTTAGCGGGGGGGTGGGAGACCCAGTACTTC	CASSLAGGWETQYF
TRBJ1-3	TRBV29-1	-	TGCAGCGCGGACAGCTCTGGAAACACCATATATTTT	CSADSSGNTIYF
TRBJ2-7	TRBV6-1	TRBD1	TGTGCCAGCAGTGAACAGGGGGCCCTTAAACTGTTCTCCTACGAGCAGTACTTC	CASSEQGALKLFSYEQYF
TRBJ2-2	TRBV7-7	TRBD1	TGTGCCAGCAGCTTTGGGCTCCCGGGACAGGGATACACCGGGGAGCTGTTTTTT	CASSFGLPGQGYTGELFF
TRBJ2-5	TRBV6-5	-	TGTGCCAGCAGTTACCTCTATAGTAGTCCCAAAGAGACCCAGTACTTC	CASSYLYSSPKETQYF
TRBJ1-4	TRBV19	-	TGTGCCAGTAGGGTGGGCTCTGCTTCTAATGAAAAACTGTTTTTT	CASRVGSASNEKLFF
TRBJ1-1	TRBV27	TRBD1	TGTGCCAGCAGATACCTGGGACAGGGGGCTTTAGGTACTGAAGCTTTCTTT	CASRYLGQGALGTEAFF
TRBJ1-3	TRBV25-1	TRBD1	TGTGCCAGCACTGACAGGGGGCTAGGAAACACCATATATTTT	CASTDRGLGNTIYF
TRBJ2-2	TRBV18	-	TGTGCCAGCTCACCGGGATCTGTGGGGGCCTCCGGGGAGCTGTTTTTT	CASSPGSVGASGELFF
TRBJ2-7	TRBV25-1	-	TGTGCCAGCAGTGGGCCCGGGACACACTTTTGGTACGAGCAGTACTTC	CASSGPGTHFWYEQYF
TRBJ2-2	TRBV5-6	TRBD1	TGTGCCAGCAGCCCCCCGGACAGGGACACCGGGGAGCTGTTTTTT	CASSPPDRDTGELFF